The rows below give T cell receptor beta chains drawn from one sample of a study of shared clonotypes between healthy human individuals. Produced via immunoSEQ multiplex PCR; TCRdb's table is partial and in-frame only. Of 1.6 million or so clones in the sample, approximately 96% were seen once. Sequenced input: naive CD4+ T cells sorted from blood. Source of these receptors: a man aged 30-40 years in good health. Both conserved end residues are part of each CDR3. The order of the fields is J gene, clone size, V gene, D gene, CDR3 DNA, CDR3 protein. A D gene is named only where the DNA matches it firmly. Clone size is stated in some rows and not others, as once, few, many or a class when expanded.

j_call: TRBJ2-7; clone_size: NA; v_call: TRBV27; d_call: NA; cdr3_nt: TGTGCCAGCAGTTTGTTCAGGGGGGCCTACGAGCAGTACTTC; cdr3_aa: CASSLFRGAYEQYF
j_call: TRBJ2-3; clone_size: NA; v_call: TRBV14; d_call: NA; cdr3_nt: TGTGCCAGCAGCCGCGGAGTCAACACAGATACGCAGTATTTT; cdr3_aa: CASSRGVNTDTQYF
j_call: TRBJ2-7; clone_size: NA; v_call: TRBV5-5; d_call: NA; cdr3_nt: TGTGCCAGCAGCTTGGCTGACTACAGGGTAGGGTACGAGCAGTACTTC; cdr3_aa: CASSLADYRVGYEQYF
j_call: TRBJ2-7; clone_size: NA; v_call: TRBV5-1; d_call: NA; cdr3_nt: TGCGCCAGCAAGGTCCTCAGCGTCAGCTCCTACGAGCAGTACTTC; cdr3_aa: CASKVLSVSSYEQYF
j_call: TRBJ1-1; clone_size: once; v_call: TRBV5-1; d_call: NA; cdr3_nt: TGCGCCAGCAGCTCGGGAGGGGGCACTGAAGCTTTCTTT; cdr3_aa: CASSSGGGTEAFF
j_call: TRBJ2-3; clone_size: NA; v_call: TRBV19; d_call: NA; cdr3_nt: TGTGCCAGTACCCTACAGGGCACAGGGACAGATACGCAGTATTTT; cdr3_aa: CASTLQGTGTDTQYF
j_call: TRBJ1-3; clone_size: NA; v_call: TRBV18; d_call: NA; cdr3_nt: TGTGCCAGCTCACGGGAAAGCTCTGGAAACACCATATATTTT; cdr3_aa: CASSRESSGNTIYF
j_call: TRBJ2-7; clone_size: NA; v_call: TRBV5-6; d_call: TRBD2; cdr3_nt: TGTGCCAGCAGCAACGGACTAGCGACTTCCTACGAGCAGTACTTC; cdr3_aa: CASSNGLATSYEQYF
j_call: TRBJ2-3; clone_size: NA; v_call: TRBV10-3; d_call: NA; cdr3_nt: TGTGCCATCAGTGATTCACATTCTAGCACAGATACGCAGTATTTT; cdr3_aa: CAISDSHSSTDTQYF
j_call: TRBJ2-3; clone_size: NA; v_call: TRBV28; d_call: TRBD2; cdr3_nt: TGTGCCAGCAGTTTACCGGGACTAGCCACAGATACGCAGTATTTT; cdr3_aa: CASSLPGLATDTQYF
j_call: TRBJ2-7; clone_size: NA; v_call: TRBV28; d_call: NA; cdr3_nt: TGTGCCAGCAGTTTAGATTACGAGCAGTACTTC; cdr3_aa: CASSLDYEQYF
j_call: TRBJ2-2; clone_size: NA; v_call: TRBV6-5; d_call: NA; cdr3_nt: TGTGCCAGCAGTTACGGGGCCTATGCCACCGGGGAGCTGTTTTTT; cdr3_aa: CASSYGAYATGELFF
j_call: TRBJ2-1; clone_size: NA; v_call: TRBV6-5; d_call: NA; cdr3_nt: TGTGCCAGCAGTTACGACTGGACCTCCTACAATGAGCAGTTCTTC; cdr3_aa: CASSYDWTSYNEQFF
j_call: TRBJ2-7; clone_size: NA; v_call: TRBV10-3; d_call: NA; cdr3_nt: TGTGCCATCAGTGAGTCGTGGAACGAGCAGTACTTC; cdr3_aa: CAISESWNEQYF
j_call: TRBJ2-7; clone_size: NA; v_call: TRBV19; d_call: TRBD1; cdr3_nt: TGTGCCAGTAGTCAAACTACAGGGGGCTTTTCCGAGCAGTACTTC; cdr3_aa: CASSQTTGGFSEQYF
j_call: TRBJ2-7; clone_size: NA; v_call: TRBV19; d_call: TRBD2; cdr3_nt: TGTGCCAGTAGCATAAGAGCGGGAGCTCCTTCCTACGAGCAGTACTTC; cdr3_aa: CASSIRAGAPSYEQYF
j_call: TRBJ1-1; clone_size: NA; v_call: TRBV2; d_call: NA; cdr3_nt: TGTGCCAGCACCCTAAACACTGAAGCTTTCTTT; cdr3_aa: CASTLNTEAFF
j_call: TRBJ1-2; clone_size: NA; v_call: TRBV11-1; d_call: NA; cdr3_nt: TGTGCCAGCAGCTTAGACAGGATGAGCTACACCTTC; cdr3_aa: CASSLDRMSYTF
j_call: TRBJ2-1; clone_size: NA; v_call: TRBV21-1; d_call: NA; cdr3_nt: TGTGCCAGCAGCATCGAAAGACAGTACAATGAGCAGTTCTTC; cdr3_aa: CASSIERQYNEQFF
j_call: TRBJ2-1; clone_size: NA; v_call: TRBV19; d_call: NA; cdr3_nt: TGTGCCAGCGGCGGGTCCTTCTCAGCCAATGAGCAGTTCTTC; cdr3_aa: CASGGSFSANEQFF
j_call: TRBJ2-7; clone_size: NA; v_call: TRBV7-3; d_call: TRBD1; cdr3_nt: TGTGCCAGCAGCTTATCAGGGGGCCGCAACGAGCAGTACTTC; cdr3_aa: CASSLSGGRNEQYF
j_call: TRBJ2-5; clone_size: NA; v_call: TRBV9; d_call: NA; cdr3_nt: TGTGCCAGCAGCGTGGGCGGTGGGGGGACCCAGTACTTC; cdr3_aa: CASSVGGGGTQYF
j_call: TRBJ2-5; clone_size: NA; v_call: TRBV14; d_call: NA; cdr3_nt: TGTGCCAGCAGCCAAGATAAGAGGGCGGGAGAGACCCAGTACTTC; cdr3_aa: CASSQDKRAGETQYF
j_call: TRBJ2-1; clone_size: NA; v_call: TRBV11-2; d_call: TRBD2; cdr3_nt: TGTGCCAGCAGCTTAAGGGGGACTAGCGGTAGGGATGAGCAGTTCTTC; cdr3_aa: CASSLRGTSGRDEQFF
j_call: TRBJ2-2; clone_size: NA; v_call: TRBV7-6; d_call: TRBD1; cdr3_nt: TGTGCCAGCAGCTTGGGGGGACAGGGGAGCACCGGGGAGCTGTTTTTT; cdr3_aa: CASSLGGQGSTGELFF
j_call: TRBJ2-7; clone_size: NA; v_call: TRBV7-3; d_call: NA; cdr3_nt: TGTGCCAGCAGCCGCATCCAGGGGACCGAGCAGTACTTC; cdr3_aa: CASSRIQGTEQYF
j_call: TRBJ2-3; clone_size: NA; v_call: TRBV9; d_call: TRBD2; cdr3_nt: TGTGCCAGCAGCGTAGGCCCCGGGGGGGGGACCAGCACAGATACGCAGTATTTT; cdr3_aa: CASSVGPGGGTSTDTQYF